A single sample is the source of the 14 T cell receptor beta chains below, sequenced in a study of blood T cells in healthy people across ages. A second about 6 to 12 cycle PCR used barcoded and J-beta primers. Via MiXCR, TCRdb re-called the 5' RACE reads, giving one row per CDR3 protein. The repertoire includes 730,000 or so distinct CDR3 sequences, more than 40% of them detected once, and roughly 19% sits in the top ten. Sequenced sample: blood. These TCRs come from a woman in her sixties or seventies in good health.

As for this clonotype: A much larger clone lies one base from this, so it may be a read error. The gene calls are TRBV4-3 and TRBJ2-3; D is perhaps TRBD2 (6 bases). The CDR3 runs 13 residues. CDR1 and CDR2 (germline): LGHNA, YSLEER. CDR3 protein: CAGSQTSSDTQYF. CDR3 sequence (DNA): TGCGCCGGCAGCCAAACTAGCTCAGATACGCAGTATTTT.

The chain couples TRBV7-9 to TRBJ2-7, with D uncertain. Trimming took 4 bases from V and 2 from J, leaving 9 bases between them. This CDR3 comprises 13 residues. CDR1 is SEHNR, CDR2 FQNEAQ, per germline (reference sequence). This CDR3 is CASSSTETYEQYF. In DNA, the CDR3 is TGTGCCAGCAGCTCGACGGAGACCTACGAGCAGTACTTC.

This clonotype occurred many times. The chain couples TRBV12-3 or TRBV12-4 to TRBJ1-6; TRBD1 matches 12 bases. CDR3 length: 18 residues. J was trimmed by 10 bases and V by 3 bases; bases with no gene match: 13. CDR3 loop: CASSLGQGALASDSPLHF. CDR3 sequence (DNA): TGTGCCAGCAGTTTGGGACAGGGGGCGTTGGCATCTGACTCACCCCTCCACTTT.

This clonotype was observed at least ten times. The rearrangement uses TRBV7-2 and TRBJ2-3; 9 nucleotides align to TRBD1. J was trimmed by 1 base and V by 4 bases; bases with no gene match: 12. Germline V gene data show CDR1 as SGHTA and CDR2 as FQGNSA. The CDR3 contains 18 residues. The CDR3 here is CASSSPLGQGSRTDTQYF. The CDR3 DNA is TGTGCCAGCAGCTCTCCTTTGGGACAGGGTTCCCGCACAGATACGCAGTATTTT.

This chain uses TRBV6-1 with TRBJ1-1; D unclear. Germline values: CDR1 MNHNS, CDR2 SASEGT. The CDR3 has 12 amino acids. Deletions cut 6 bases from V and 7 bases from J, with 12 bases between. The CDR3 nucleotides read TGTGCCAGCAGACCGACGGGCTATGAAGCTTTCTTT. This sequence encodes CASRPTGYEAFF.

As for this clonotype: Being one base from a much bigger clone, this may be a read error. The J gene is TRBJ2-7, the V gene TRBV29-1, with 9 nucleotides matching TRBD2. Germline assignment: CDR1 SQVTM and CDR2 ANQGSEA. CDR3 length: 16 amino acids. CDR3 sequence reads: CGVEGLAGLGRYEQYF. The CDR3, as DNA: TGCGGCGTTGAAGGCCTAGCGGGACTAGGGCGCTACGAGCAGTACTTC.

This clonotype was counted only a few times. This chain uses TRBV12-3 or TRBV12-4 with TRBJ2-1; the D is unclear. CDR3 length equals 13 residues. V lost 7 bases to trimming and J lost 4 bases, with 11 bases between them. DNA of the CDR3: TGTGCCAGCAAGTACATCGCTTACAATGAGCAGTTCTTC. It codes for CASKYIAYNEQFF.

This clonotype has a handful of counts. No DNA is shown, since the ends of the CDR3 on it are uncertain; the CDR3 is the one TCRdb lists. The chain employs TRBV12-3 or TRBV12-4 and TRBJ2-1. The CDR3 spans 13 amino acids, including both terminal residues. The CDR3 region is CASSSSGNHEQFF.

This clonotype was counted only a few times. The chain has TRBV6-2 or TRBV6-3 and TRBJ2-5; 14 nucleotides line up with TRBD2. The CDR3 is 20 amino acids. Germline V gene lookup returns CDR1 MNHEY and CDR2 SVGEGT. V dropped 2 bases and J dropped 1; count of bases not matched to a gene: 12. The CDR3 nucleotides are TGTGCCAGCAGTTACATCGCTGGACTAGCGGGGGGCGAGGCCCAAGAGACCCAGTACTTC. It encodes CASSYIAGLAGGEAQETQYF.

The sample holds one count of this clonotype. V gene TRBV29-1 combines with J gene TRBJ2-5; D possibly matches TRBD1 or TRBD2 (6 bases each). The J call may be faulty, since TRBJ2-7 better matches the DNA end. The CDR3 is 12 amino acids. Germline lookup yields CDR1 SQVTM and CDR2 ANQGSEA. The CDR3 nucleotides are TGCAGCGTTGACCTCGGGGGCGGCGAGCAGTACTTC. This codes for CSVDLGGGEQYF.

This clonotype was detected a few times. The rearrangement uses TRBV5-4 and TRBJ2-2; D is perhaps TRBD2 (6 bases). The CDR3 covers 15 residues. V lost 10 bases to trimming and J lost 1 base, with 17 bases between them. From germline, CDR1 is SGHNT and CDR2 YYREEE (reference sequence). The CDR3 here is CAWVTGDLNTGELFF. The CDR3, as DNA: TGTGCCTGGGTGACGGGAGACTTGAACACCGGGGAGCTGTTTTTT.

The rearrangement links TRBV3-1 to TRBJ2-3; tentative D call: TRBD2 (5 bases). The CDR3 is made up of 15 amino acids. V was pared by 8 bases and J by 4 bases, with 19 bases between. Germline V gene sequence: CDR1 LGHDT, CDR2 YNNKEL (reference sequence). CDR3 loop: CASRPVFEGADTQYF. The DNA of the CDR3 is TGTGCCAGCCGCCCTGTTTTCGAGGGCGCAGATACGCAGTATTTT.

The CDR3 region has the DNA TGCAGCGTTGTTGACAGGGGACGTGCCTACGAGCAGTACTTC. This codes for CSVVDRGRAYEQYF. The V call is TRBV29-1, the J call TRBJ2-5; 8 bases match TRBD1. The DNA end is a closer match to TRBJ2-7, so the J assignment may be wrong. The CDR3 runs 14 residues. The V gene's germline CDR1 is SQVTM and CDR2 ANQGSEA.

This clonotype occurred a few times. V is TRBV7-9 and J is TRBJ2-5; 8 positions agree with TRBD1. The DNA matches TRBJ2-7 better at its end, which makes the J call doubtful. The CDR3 loop spans 14 amino acids. Looked up from germline, CDR1 is SEHNR and CDR2 is FQNEAQ (reference sequence). CDR3 sequence reads: CASSPRGQGGEQYF. CDR3 DNA: TGTGCCAGCAGCCCTCGCGGACAGGGAGGCGAGCAGTACTTC.